This T cell receptor beta chain was obtained from a study of T cells in Graves' hyperthyroidism and ophthalmopathy. The wider study: It was at initial diagnosis, before any treatment, that peripheral blood was collected.

The CDR3 covers 15 residues. Germline V gives CDR1 SEHNR, CDR2 FQNEAQ (reference sequence). Trimming took 3 bases from V and 3 from J; bases not matched to a gene: 5. This clonotype was recorded at least ten times. Its specificity is not known. Findings and limits, study-wide: A median about 7 months before onset, the model predicted ophthalmopathy. Blood also held most thyroid clonotypes expanded beyond 0.001.

Amplification targeted TCR beta CDR3 regions from RNA transcripts. The HTBI set primed first-round TCR CDR3 RT-PCR. TCRdb itself ran the multiplex PCR reads through MiXCR, one entry per CDR3 protein. The sample yields hundreds of thousands of distinct CDR3 sequences, roughly 13% seen once. Each diagnosis was grounded in clinical symptoms, serum thyroxine and TRAb, thyroid ultrasound, and orbital computed tomography. The sample comprised blood. The sequence came from a woman aged 25 to 39 with Graves' hyperthyroidism that later progressed to Graves' ophthalmopathy. The chain has TRBV7-9 and TRBJ2-1; 7 positions agree with TRBD1. CDR3 sequence reads: CASSFPGTDYNEQFF. CDR3 nucleotide sequence: TGTGCCAGCAGCTTCCCCGGGACAGACTACAATGAGCAGTTCTTC.